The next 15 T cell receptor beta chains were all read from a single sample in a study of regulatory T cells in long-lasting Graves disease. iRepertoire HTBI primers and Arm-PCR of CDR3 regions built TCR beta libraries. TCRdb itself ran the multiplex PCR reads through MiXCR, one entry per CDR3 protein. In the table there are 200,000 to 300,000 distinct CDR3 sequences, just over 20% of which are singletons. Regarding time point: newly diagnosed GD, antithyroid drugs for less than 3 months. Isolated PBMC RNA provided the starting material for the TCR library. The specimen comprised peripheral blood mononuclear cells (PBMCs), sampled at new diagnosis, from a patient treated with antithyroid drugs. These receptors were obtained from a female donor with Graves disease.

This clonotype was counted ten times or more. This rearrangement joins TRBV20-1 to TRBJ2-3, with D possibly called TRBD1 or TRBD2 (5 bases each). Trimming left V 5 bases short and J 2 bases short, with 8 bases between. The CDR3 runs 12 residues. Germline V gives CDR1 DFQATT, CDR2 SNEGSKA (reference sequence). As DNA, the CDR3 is TGCAGTGCTCCGGGGCCCACAGATACGCAGTATTTT. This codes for CSAPGPTDTQYF.

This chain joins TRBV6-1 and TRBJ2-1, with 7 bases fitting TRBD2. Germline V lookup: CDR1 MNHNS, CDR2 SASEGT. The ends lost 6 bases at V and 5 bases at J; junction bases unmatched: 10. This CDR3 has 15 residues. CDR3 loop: CASRETYSGHNEQFF. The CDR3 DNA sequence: TGTGCCAGCAGGGAAACATATAGCGGGCACAATGAGCAGTTCTTC.

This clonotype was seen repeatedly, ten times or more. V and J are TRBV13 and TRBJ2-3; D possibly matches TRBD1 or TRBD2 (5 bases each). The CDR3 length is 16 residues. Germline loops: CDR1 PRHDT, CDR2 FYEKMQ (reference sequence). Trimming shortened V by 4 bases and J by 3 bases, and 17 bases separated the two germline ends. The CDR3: CASSSPRDDGTDTQYF. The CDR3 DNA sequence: TGTGCCAGCAGCTCCCCCAGGGACGATGGGACAGATACGCAGTATTTT.

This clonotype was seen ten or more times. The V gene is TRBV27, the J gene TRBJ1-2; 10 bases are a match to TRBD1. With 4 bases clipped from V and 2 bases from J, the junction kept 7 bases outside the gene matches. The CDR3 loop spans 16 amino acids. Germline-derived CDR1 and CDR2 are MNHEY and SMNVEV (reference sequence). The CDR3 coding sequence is TGTGCCAGCAGTTCGACGTCGGGACAGGGGAACTATGGCTACACCTTC. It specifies CASSSTSGQGNYGYTF.

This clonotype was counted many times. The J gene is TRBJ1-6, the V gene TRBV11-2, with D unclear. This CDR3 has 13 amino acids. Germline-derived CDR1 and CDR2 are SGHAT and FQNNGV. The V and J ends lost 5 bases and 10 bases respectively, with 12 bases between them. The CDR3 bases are TGTGCCAGCAGCCCTTCGGGTGGGTCACCCCTCCACTTT. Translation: CASSPSGGSPLHF.

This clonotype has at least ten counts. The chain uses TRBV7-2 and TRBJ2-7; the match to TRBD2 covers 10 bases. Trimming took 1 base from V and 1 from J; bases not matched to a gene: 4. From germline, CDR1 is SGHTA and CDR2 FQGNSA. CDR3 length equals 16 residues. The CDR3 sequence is CASSLGLAGESYEQYF. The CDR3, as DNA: TGTGCCAGCAGCTTAGGGCTAGCGGGAGAGTCCTACGAGCAGTACTTC.

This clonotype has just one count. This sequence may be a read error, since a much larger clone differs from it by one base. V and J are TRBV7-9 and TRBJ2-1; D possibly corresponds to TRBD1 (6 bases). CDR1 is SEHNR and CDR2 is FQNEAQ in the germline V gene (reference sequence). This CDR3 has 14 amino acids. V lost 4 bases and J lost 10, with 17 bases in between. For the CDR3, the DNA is TGTGCCAGCAGCTCCCTGGGACAAACCTACGAGCAGTTCTTC. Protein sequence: CASSSLGQTYEQFF.

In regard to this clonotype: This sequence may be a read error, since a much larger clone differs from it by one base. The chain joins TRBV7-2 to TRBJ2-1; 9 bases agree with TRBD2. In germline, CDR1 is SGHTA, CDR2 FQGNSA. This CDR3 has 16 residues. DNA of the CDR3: TGTGCCTGCAGCTTAAATCCGGGACTAGCCGCAGATGAGCAGTTCTTC. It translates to CACSLNPGLAADEQFF. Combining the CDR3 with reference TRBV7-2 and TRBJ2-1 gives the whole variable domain GAGVSQSPSNKVTEKGKDVELRCDPISGHTALYWYRQSLGQGLEFLIYFQGNSAPDKSGLPSDRFSAERTGGSVSTLTIQRTQQEDSAVYLCACSLNPGLAADEQFFGPGTRLTVL.

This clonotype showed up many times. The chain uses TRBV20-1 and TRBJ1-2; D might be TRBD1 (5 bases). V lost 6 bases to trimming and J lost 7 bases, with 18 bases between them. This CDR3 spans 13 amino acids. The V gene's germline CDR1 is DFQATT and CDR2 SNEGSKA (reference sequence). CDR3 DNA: TGCAGTGCGATAATGGGGGACGGGAGTGGCTACACCTTC. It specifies CSAIMGDGSGYTF.

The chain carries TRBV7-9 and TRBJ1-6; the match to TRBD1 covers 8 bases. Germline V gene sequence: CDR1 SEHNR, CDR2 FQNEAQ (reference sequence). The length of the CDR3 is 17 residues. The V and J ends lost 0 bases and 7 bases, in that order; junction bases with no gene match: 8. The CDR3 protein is CASSLAGRGRWNSPLHF. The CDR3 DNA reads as TGTGCCAGCAGCTTAGCGGGCAGGGGGCGCTGGAATTCACCCCTCCACTTT.

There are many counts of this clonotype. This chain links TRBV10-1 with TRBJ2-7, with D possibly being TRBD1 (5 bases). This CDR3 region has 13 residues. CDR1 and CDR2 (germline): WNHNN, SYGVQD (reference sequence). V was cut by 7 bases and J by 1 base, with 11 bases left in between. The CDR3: CASMDTGSYEQYF. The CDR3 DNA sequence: TGCGCCAGCATGGACACCGGATCCTACGAGCAGTACTTC.

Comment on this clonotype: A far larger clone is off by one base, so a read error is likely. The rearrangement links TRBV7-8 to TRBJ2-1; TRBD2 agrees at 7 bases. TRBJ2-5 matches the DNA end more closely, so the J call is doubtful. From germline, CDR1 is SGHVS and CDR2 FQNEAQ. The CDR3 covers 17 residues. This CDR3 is CASSSSSGRYAAETQYF. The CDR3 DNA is TGTGCCAGCAGCTCTTCTAGCGGACGTTATGCAGCAGAGACCCAGTACTTC.

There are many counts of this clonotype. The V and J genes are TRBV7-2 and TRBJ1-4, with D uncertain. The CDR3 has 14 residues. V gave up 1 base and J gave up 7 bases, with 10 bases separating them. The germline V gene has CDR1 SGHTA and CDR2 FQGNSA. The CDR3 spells CASSLVGRGEKLFF. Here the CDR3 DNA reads TGTGCCAGCAGCTTAGTGGGGAGAGGTGAAAAACTGTTTTTT.

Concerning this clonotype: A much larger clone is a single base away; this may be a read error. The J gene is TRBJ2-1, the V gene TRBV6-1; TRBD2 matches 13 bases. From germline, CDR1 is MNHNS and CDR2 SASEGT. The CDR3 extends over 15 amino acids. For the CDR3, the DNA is TGTACCAGCAGGGCGACTAGCGGGGGGTACAATGAGCAGTTCTTC. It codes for CTSRATSGGYNEQFF.

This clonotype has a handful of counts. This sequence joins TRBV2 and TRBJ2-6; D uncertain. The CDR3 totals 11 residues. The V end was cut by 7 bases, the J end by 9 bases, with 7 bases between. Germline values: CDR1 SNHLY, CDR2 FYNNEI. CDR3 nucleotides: TGTGCCAGCACTCGGAACAACGTCCTGACTTTC. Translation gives CASTRNNVLTF.